A selection of T cell receptor beta chains follows, all from one sample in a study of CD8+ T cells in alopecia areata. The assay was immunoSEQ multiplex PCR, and TCRdb's table has in-frame clones only and misses some. The table lists under 250,000 clones, 57% of them singletons. This sample comprised CD4+ T cells sorted from blood, obtained at week 0. These receptor sequences come from a human donor with alopecia areata. CDR3s include the opening cysteine and the closing phenylalanine or tryptophan. Fields, in order: D gene, V gene, clone size, J gene, CDR3 protein, CDR3 DNA. D genes are given only for firm matches. Size values are once, few and many counts, or a class for expanded clones, and some rows have none.

D gene: .; V gene: TRBV29-1; clone size: .; J gene: TRBJ1-1; CDR3 protein: CSVAENTEAFF; CDR3 DNA: TGCAGCGTGGCAGAGAACACTGAAGCTTTCTTT
D gene: .; V gene: TRBV4-1; clone size: many; J gene: TRBJ1-1; CDR3 protein: CASSQVSFQGSPEAFF; CDR3 DNA: TGCGCCAGCAGCCAAGTTTCTTTTCAGGGTAGCCCTGAAGCTTTCTTT
D gene: TRBD2; V gene: TRBV30; clone size: .; J gene: TRBJ2-3; CDR3 protein: CAWSVRSGSGTDTQYF; CDR3 DNA: TGTGCCTGGAGTGTAAGGAGCGGGAGCGGTACAGATACGCAGTATTTT
D gene: TRBD1; V gene: TRBV30; clone size: .; J gene: TRBJ1-1; CDR3 protein: CAWQTGEIAEAFF; CDR3 DNA: TGTGCCTGGCAAACAGGGGAGATTGCTGAAGCTTTCTTT
D gene: .; V gene: TRBV7-8; clone size: .; J gene: TRBJ2-7; CDR3 protein: CASTPARGRREQYF; CDR3 DNA: TGTGCCAGCACCCCGGCCAGGGGACGGAGGGAGCAGTACTTC
D gene: .; V gene: TRBV7-2; clone size: .; J gene: TRBJ2-5; CDR3 protein: CASSLGAQETQYF; CDR3 DNA: TGTGCCAGCAGCTTAGGCGCCCAAGAGACCCAGTACTTC
D gene: .; V gene: TRBV30; clone size: .; J gene: TRBJ2-7; CDR3 protein: CAWSDLGGPAYEQYF; CDR3 DNA: TGTGCCTGGAGTGATCTTGGGGGACCGGCCTACGAGCAGTACTTC
D gene: TRBD2; V gene: TRBV29-1; clone size: .; J gene: TRBJ2-1; CDR3 protein: CSVSGLAGGEQFF; CDR3 DNA: TGCAGCGTTTCCGGCCTAGCGGGAGGTGAGCAGTTCTTC
D gene: .; V gene: TRBV25-1; clone size: .; J gene: TRBJ2-3; CDR3 protein: CASSEPPTTDTQYF; CDR3 DNA: TGTGCCAGCAGTGAACCCCCTACCACAGATACGCAGTATTTT
D gene: .; V gene: TRBV9; clone size: .; J gene: TRBJ2-3; CDR3 protein: CASSFLPDRTDTQYF; CDR3 DNA: TGTGCCAGCAGCTTCCTCCCGGACAGAACAGATACGCAGTATTTT
D gene: .; V gene: TRBV29-1; clone size: .; J gene: TRBJ2-7; CDR3 protein: CSVAPTGAYEQYF; CDR3 DNA: TGCAGCGTTGCGCCTACAGGAGCCTACGAGCAGTACTTC
D gene: .; V gene: TRBV6-5; clone size: .; J gene: TRBJ1-3; CDR3 protein: CASSYLAGNTIYF; CDR3 DNA: TGTGCCAGCAGTTACCTTGCTGGAAACACCATATATTTT
D gene: .; V gene: TRBV2; clone size: .; J gene: TRBJ1-1; CDR3 protein: CASRVDRNTEAFF; CDR3 DNA: TGTGCCAGCAGAGTCGACAGAAACACTGAAGCTTTCTTT
D gene: TRBD1; V gene: TRBV30; clone size: .; J gene: TRBJ1-2; CDR3 protein: CAWSTGGIYGYTF; CDR3 DNA: TGTGCCTGGAGTACAGGGGGCATCTATGGCTACACCTTC
D gene: .; V gene: TRBV6-5; clone size: .; J gene: TRBJ2-3; CDR3 protein: CASSYSGPTDTQYF; CDR3 DNA: TGTGCCAGCAGTTACTCGGGGCCCACAGATACGCAGTATTTT
D gene: TRBD2; V gene: TRBV7-9; clone size: .; J gene: TRBJ2-3; CDR3 protein: CASSLASGNGDTQYF; CDR3 DNA: TGTGCCAGCAGCCTCGCGAGCGGGAACGGAGATACGCAGTATTTT
D gene: TRBD1; V gene: TRBV29-1; clone size: few; J gene: TRBJ2-7; CDR3 protein: CSVRQGSDEQYF; CDR3 DNA: TGCAGCGTCAGACAGGGTTCAGACGAGCAGTACTTC
D gene: TRBD1; V gene: TRBV6-6; clone size: few; J gene: TRBJ1-4; CDR3 protein: CASSYWGQGDEKLFF; CDR3 DNA: TGTGCCAGCAGTTACTGGGGACAGGGGGATGAAAAACTGTTTTTT
D gene: .; V gene: TRBV2; clone size: .; J gene: TRBJ1-5; CDR3 protein: CASSEQGLPQPQHF; CDR3 DNA: TGTGCCAGCAGTGAGCAGGGACTCCCTCAGCCCCAGCATTTT
D gene: .; V gene: TRBV20-1; clone size: .; J gene: TRBJ1-1; CDR3 protein: CSARVFSEAFF; CDR3 DNA: TGCAGTGCTAGAGTCTTCAGTGAAGCTTTCTTT
D gene: .; V gene: TRBV30; clone size: .; J gene: TRBJ1-6; CDR3 protein: CAWTPRVGVSPLHF; CDR3 DNA: TGTGCCTGGACCCCACGGGTGGGGGTCTCACCCCTCCACTTT
D gene: .; V gene: TRBV7-3; clone size: .; J gene: TRBJ2-7; CDR3 protein: CASSLQEAYEQYF; CDR3 DNA: TGTGCCAGCAGCTTACAGGAGGCCTACGAGCAGTACTTC
D gene: .; V gene: TRBV5-6; clone size: once; J gene: TRBJ1-3; CDR3 protein: CASSLVVGNTIYF; CDR3 DNA: TGTGCCAGCAGCTTGGTAGTCGGGAACACCATATATTTT
D gene: TRBD2; V gene: TRBV9; clone size: .; J gene: TRBJ2-3; CDR3 protein: CASSAHSTLAGSTDTQYF; CDR3 DNA: TGTGCCAGCAGCGCACATAGTACGTTAGCGGGGAGCACAGATACGCAGTATTTT
D gene: .; V gene: TRBV6-1; clone size: .; J gene: TRBJ2-3; CDR3 protein: CASSGTADTQYF; CDR3 DNA: TGTGCCAGCAGTGGTACAGCAGATACGCAGTATTTT
D gene: .; V gene: TRBV25-1; clone size: .; J gene: TRBJ2-1; CDR3 protein: CASSEYTRGQFF; CDR3 DNA: TGTGCCAGCAGTGAATATACCCGGGGGCAGTTCTTC
D gene: TRBD1; V gene: TRBV27; clone size: .; J gene: TRBJ1-5; CDR3 protein: CASWGQGFSNQPQHF; CDR3 DNA: TGTGCCAGCTGGGGACAGGGTTTTAGCAATCAGCCCCAGCATTTT
D gene: .; V gene: TRBV5-1; clone size: .; J gene: TRBJ1-2; CDR3 protein: CASSLDRANYGYTF; CDR3 DNA: TGCGCCAGCAGCTTGGACAGGGCTAACTATGGCTACACCTTC
D gene: .; V gene: TRBV29-1; clone size: .; J gene: TRBJ1-1; CDR3 protein: CSVEVTGTEAFF; CDR3 DNA: TGCAGCGTTGAAGTGACCGGTACTGAAGCTTTCTTT
D gene: .; V gene: TRBV6-1; clone size: .; J gene: TRBJ1-1; CDR3 protein: CASSDVRGTEAFF; CDR3 DNA: TGTGCCAGCAGTGATGTTAGGGGCACTGAAGCTTTCTTT
D gene: TRBD1; V gene: TRBV15; clone size: .; J gene: TRBJ1-1; CDR3 protein: CATSRGGTGNTEAFF; CDR3 DNA: TGTGCCACCAGCAGGGGAGGGACAGGGAACACTGAAGCTTTCTTT
D gene: TRBD2; V gene: TRBV6-6; clone size: few; J gene: TRBJ2-7; CDR3 protein: CASGGLAGDLAYEQYF; CDR3 DNA: TGTGCCAGCGGGGGACTAGCGGGAGACTTAGCGTACGAGCAGTACTTC
D gene: .; V gene: TRBV30; clone size: .; J gene: TRBJ2-3; CDR3 protein: CAWSVPPTDTQYF; CDR3 DNA: TGTGCCTGGAGTGTACCCCCCACAGATACGCAGTATTTT
D gene: TRBD1; V gene: TRBV10-3; clone size: .; J gene: TRBJ2-3; CDR3 protein: CAISESMTGQGVQYF; CDR3 DNA: TGTGCCATCAGTGAGTCGATGACAGGACAGGGTGTGCAGTATTTT
D gene: .; V gene: TRBV6-5; clone size: .; J gene: TRBJ1-2; CDR3 protein: CATAERPLDGYTF; CDR3 DNA: TGTGCCACCGCAGAAAGGCCCCTGGACGGCTACACCTTC
D gene: .; V gene: TRBV5-4; clone size: .; J gene: TRBJ2-7; CDR3 protein: CASSSPGLAYEQYF; CDR3 DNA: TGTGCCAGCAGCTCTCCGGGCTTGGCCTACGAGCAGTACTTC
D gene: TRBD2; V gene: TRBV7-9; clone size: few; J gene: TRBJ2-1; CDR3 protein: CASSSRRSSGRIHEQFF; CDR3 DNA: TGTGCCAGCAGCTCCCGCCGCTCTAGCGGGAGGATCCATGAGCAGTTCTTC
D gene: TRBD2; V gene: TRBV4-1; clone size: .; J gene: TRBJ2-4; CDR3 protein: CASSQGLAGVGNIQYF; CDR3 DNA: TGCGCCAGCAGCCAAGGACTAGCGGGAGTTGGGAACATTCAGTACTTC
D gene: TRBD1; V gene: TRBV29-1; clone size: .; J gene: TRBJ2-7; CDR3 protein: CSAVPGQAWEQYF; CDR3 DNA: TGCAGCGCCGTACCGGGACAGGCATGGGAGCAGTACTTC
D gene: TRBD2; V gene: TRBV25-1; clone size: .; J gene: TRBJ2-7; CDR3 protein: CASRGTSSYEQYF; CDR3 DNA: TGTGCCAGCAGGGGGACTAGCAGCTACGAGCAGTACTTC
D gene: .; V gene: TRBV6-6; clone size: .; J gene: TRBJ2-1; CDR3 protein: CASSYPPGSYNEQFF; CDR3 DNA: TGTGCCAGCAGTTACCCCCCTGGTAGCTACAATGAGCAGTTCTTC
D gene: .; V gene: TRBV29-1; clone size: .; J gene: TRBJ2-7; CDR3 protein: CSVTQPTTYEQYF; CDR3 DNA: TGCAGCGTTACCCAGCCAACGACCTACGAGCAGTACTTC
D gene: TRBD2; V gene: TRBV4-1; clone size: .; J gene: TRBJ2-5; CDR3 protein: CASSQVSGRGETQYF; CDR3 DNA: TGCGCCAGCAGCCAAGTCAGCGGGAGGGGAGAGACCCAGTACTTC
D gene: TRBD2; V gene: TRBV30; clone size: few; J gene: TRBJ2-7; CDR3 protein: CAWMGGGYEQYF; CDR3 DNA: TGTGCCTGGATGGGGGGAGGGTACGAGCAGTACTTC
D gene: TRBD1; V gene: TRBV29-1; clone size: .; J gene: TRBJ2-5; CDR3 protein: CSVGDSQETQYF; CDR3 DNA: TGCAGCGTTGGGGACAGCCAAGAGACCCAGTACTTC
D gene: TRBD2; V gene: TRBV29-1; clone size: .; J gene: TRBJ2-1; CDR3 protein: CSVVKLAGGPTYNEQFF; CDR3 DNA: TGCAGCGTTGTGAAGCTAGCGGGAGGGCCTACCTACAATGAGCAGTTCTTC
D gene: .; V gene: TRBV30; clone size: .; J gene: TRBJ1-1; CDR3 protein: CAWGGRNTEAFF; CDR3 DNA: TGTGCCTGGGGGGGAAGAAACACTGAAGCTTTCTTT